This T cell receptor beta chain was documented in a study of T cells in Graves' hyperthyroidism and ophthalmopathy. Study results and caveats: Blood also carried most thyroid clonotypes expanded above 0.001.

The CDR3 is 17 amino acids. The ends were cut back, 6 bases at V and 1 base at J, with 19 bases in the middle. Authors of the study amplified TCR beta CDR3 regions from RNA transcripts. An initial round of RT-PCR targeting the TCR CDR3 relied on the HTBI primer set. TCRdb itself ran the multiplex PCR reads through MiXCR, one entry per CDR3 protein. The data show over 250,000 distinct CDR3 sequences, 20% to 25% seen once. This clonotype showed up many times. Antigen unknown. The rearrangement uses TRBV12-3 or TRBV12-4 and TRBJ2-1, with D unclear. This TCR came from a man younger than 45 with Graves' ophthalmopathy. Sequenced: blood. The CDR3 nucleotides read TGTGCCAGCAGCCCCCGTGAAGCGCGACCGTCCTACAATGAGCAGTTCTTC. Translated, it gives CASSPREARPSYNEQFF.